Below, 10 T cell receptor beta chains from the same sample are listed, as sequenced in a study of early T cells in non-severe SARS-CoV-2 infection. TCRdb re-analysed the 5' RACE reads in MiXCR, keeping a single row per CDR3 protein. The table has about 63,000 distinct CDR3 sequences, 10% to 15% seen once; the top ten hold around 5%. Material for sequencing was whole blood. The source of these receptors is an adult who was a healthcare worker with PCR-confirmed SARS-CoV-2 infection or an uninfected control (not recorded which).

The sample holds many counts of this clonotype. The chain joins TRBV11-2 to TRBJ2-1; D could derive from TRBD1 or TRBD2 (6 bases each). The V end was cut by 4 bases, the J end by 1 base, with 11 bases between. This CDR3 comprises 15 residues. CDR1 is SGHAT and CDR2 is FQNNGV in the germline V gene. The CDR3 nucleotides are TGTGCCAGCAGCTCTGCGGGGACATCCTACAATGAGCAGTTCTTC. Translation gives CASSSAGTSYNEQFF.

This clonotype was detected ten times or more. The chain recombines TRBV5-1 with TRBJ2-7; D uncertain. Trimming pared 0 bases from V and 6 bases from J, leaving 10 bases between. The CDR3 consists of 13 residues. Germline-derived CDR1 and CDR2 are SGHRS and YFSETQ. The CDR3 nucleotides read TGCGCCAGCAGCTTGGGTCACCGGATCGAGCAGTACTTC. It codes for CASSLGHRIEQYF.

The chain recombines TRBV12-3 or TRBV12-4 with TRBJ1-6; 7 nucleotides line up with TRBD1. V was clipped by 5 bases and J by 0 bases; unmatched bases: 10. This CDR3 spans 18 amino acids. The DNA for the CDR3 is TGTGCCAGCAGTAGGACAGGAGGACGCAGCTCCTATAATTCACCCCTCCACTTT. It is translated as CASSRTGGRSSYNSPLHF.

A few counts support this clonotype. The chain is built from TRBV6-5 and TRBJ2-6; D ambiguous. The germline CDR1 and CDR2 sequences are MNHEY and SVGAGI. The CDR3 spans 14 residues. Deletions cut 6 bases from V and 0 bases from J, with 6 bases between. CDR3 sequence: CASRSTSGANVLTF. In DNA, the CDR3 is TGTGCCAGCAGGTCCACCTCTGGGGCCAACGTCCTGACTTTC.

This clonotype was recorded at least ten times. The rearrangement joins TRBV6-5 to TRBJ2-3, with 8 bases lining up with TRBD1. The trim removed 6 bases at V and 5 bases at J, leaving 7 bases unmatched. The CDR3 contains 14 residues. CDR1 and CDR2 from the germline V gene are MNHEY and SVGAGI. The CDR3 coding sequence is TGTGCCAGCAGGCCCAGGGGGCGCTTAGATACGCAGTATTTT. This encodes CASRPRGRLDTQYF.

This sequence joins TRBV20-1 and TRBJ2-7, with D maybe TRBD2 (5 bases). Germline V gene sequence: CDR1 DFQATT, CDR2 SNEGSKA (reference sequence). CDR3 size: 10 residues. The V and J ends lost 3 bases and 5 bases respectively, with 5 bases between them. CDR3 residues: CSASGDEQYF. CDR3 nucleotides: TGCAGTGCTAGCGGGGACGAGCAGTACTTC.

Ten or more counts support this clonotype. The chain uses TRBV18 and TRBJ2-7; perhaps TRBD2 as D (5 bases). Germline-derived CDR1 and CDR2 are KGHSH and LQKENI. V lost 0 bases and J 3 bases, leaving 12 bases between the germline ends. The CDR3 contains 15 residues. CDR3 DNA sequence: TGTGCCAGCTCACCACCGAGTCGGGGAGACTACGAGCAGTACTTC. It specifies CASSPPSRGDYEQYF.

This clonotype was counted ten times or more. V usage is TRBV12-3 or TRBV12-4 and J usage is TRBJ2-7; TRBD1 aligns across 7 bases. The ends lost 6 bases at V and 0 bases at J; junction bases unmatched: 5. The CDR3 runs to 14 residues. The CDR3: CASSHRDSSYEQYF. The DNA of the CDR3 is TGTGCCAGCAGCCACCGGGACAGCTCCTACGAGCAGTACTTC.

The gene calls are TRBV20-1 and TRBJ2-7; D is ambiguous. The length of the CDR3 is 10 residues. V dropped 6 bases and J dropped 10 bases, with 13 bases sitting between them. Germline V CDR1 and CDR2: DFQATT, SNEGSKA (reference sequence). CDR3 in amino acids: CSAAAFKQYF. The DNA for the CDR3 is TGCAGTGCGGCGGCGTTCAAACAGTACTTC.

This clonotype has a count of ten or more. This CDR3 reads CASSQGWTGDSNQPQHF. The CDR3 bases are TGTGCCAGCAGCCAAGGATGGACAGGGGATAGCAATCAGCCCCAGCATTTT. V usage is TRBV3-1 and J usage is TRBJ1-5, with 9 positions matching TRBD1. J was trimmed by 0 bases and V by 1 base; bases with no gene match: 4. Germline V gives CDR1 LGHDT, CDR2 YNNKEL (reference sequence). There are 17 residues in the CDR3.